One sample yielded the 20 T cell receptor beta chains listed below, sequenced in a study of T cell repertoires in cytomegalovirus infection. One entry per CDR3 protein, called by TCRdb with MiXCR from the reads. Here the sample spans around 270,000 distinct CDR3 sequences, roughly 10% being singletons. Sequencing input: PBMCs. Receptors were obtained from a human donor in good health (CMV status not recorded). Some clones in this sample may be carry-over from other donors' samples.

This clonotype was recorded many times. The CDR3 coding sequence is TGCGCCAGCAGCCAAGATTCCGAGCAGTACTTC. Translated: CASSQDSEQYF. The chain has TRBV4-1 and TRBJ2-7; D is unresolved. From germline, CDR1 is MGHRA and CDR2 YSYEKL. This CDR3 region has 11 residues. V was shortened by 0 bases and J by 6 bases, with 3 bases between the two germline ends.

This clonotype was counted at least ten times. This chain links TRBV7-2 with TRBJ2-7; D is perhaps TRBD1 or TRBD2 (5 bases each). Germline V lookup: CDR1 SGHTA, CDR2 FQGNSA. The CDR3 has 15 amino acids. V gave up 5 bases and J gave up 5 bases, with 19 bases separating them. This chain's CDR3 is CASSASWGISHEQYF. CDR3 coding DNA: TGTGCCAGCAGCGCCTCCTGGGGGATTAGCCACGAGCAGTACTTC.

The table lists this clonotype with a few counts. This chain links TRBV2 with TRBJ1-5; D gene unclear. V lost 2 bases, J lost 13 bases, and 21 bases lay in between. This CDR3 is 15 amino acids long. CDR1 is SNHLY and CDR2 is FYNNEI in the germline V gene. The CDR3, as DNA: TGTGCCAGCAGTGAACGGGAACAGTCGAATTTAGTTCAGCATTTT. Amino acid sequence: CASSEREQSNLVQHF. The full variable domain, with the rest looked up from reference TRBV2 and TRBJ1-5, is EPEVTQTPSHQVTQMGQEVILRCVPISNHLYFYWYRQILGQKVEFLVSFYNNEISEKSEIFDDQFSVERPDGSNFTLKIRSTKLEDSAMYFCASSEREQSNLVQHFGDGTRLSIL.

The CDR3 loop reads CASSLAWMGNTEAFF. Written as DNA, the CDR3 is TGCGCCAGCAGCTTGGCATGGATGGGGAACACTGAAGCTTTCTTT. The chain couples TRBV5-1 to TRBJ1-1; no definite D call. CDR3 length equals 15 residues. V lost 0 bases to trimming and J lost 1 base, with 10 bases between them. Per the germline V gene, CDR1 is SGHRS and CDR2 is YFSETQ.

This clonotype was seen ten or more times. The chain uses TRBV6-1 and TRBJ1-2; D is unclear. Trimming took 1 base from V and 2 from J, leaving 8 bases between them. The CDR3 covers 14 residues. Germline V lookup: CDR1 MNHNS, CDR2 SASEGT. The CDR3 protein is CASSEGGGNYGYTF. The CDR3 DNA follows: TGTGCCAGCAGTGAAGGGGGAGGGAACTATGGCTACACCTTC.

This clonotype was counted ten times or more. The chain recombines TRBV7-2 with TRBJ1-5, with D possibly TRBD1 on 5 matching bases. The germline V gene has CDR1 SGHTA and CDR2 FQGNSA. The length of the CDR3 is 17 residues. Trimming pared 0 bases from V and 4 bases from J, leaving 16 bases between. The CDR3 here is CASSLASQVPLNQPQHF. The CDR3 coding sequence is TGTGCCAGCAGCTTAGCCTCACAGGTCCCACTTAATCAGCCCCAGCATTTT.

The chain carries TRBV6-1 and TRBJ2-3; maybe TRBD1 (6 bases). The CDR3 has 16 residues. The germline V gene has CDR1 MNHNS and CDR2 SASEGT. The V end was cut by 5 bases, the J end by 0 bases, with 15 bases between. This chain's CDR3 is CASSFPRGTSTDTQYF. The CDR3 nucleotides are TGTGCCAGCAGTTTCCCCAGGGGAACTAGCACAGATACGCAGTATTTT.

The chain links TRBV20-1 to TRBJ2-7; D tentatively reads TRBD1 or TRBD2 (5 bases each). The CDR3 is 14 residues long. The V gene's germline CDR1 is DFQATT and CDR2 SNEGSKA (reference sequence). Trimming removed 2 bases at V and 6 bases at J, with 17 bases between. DNA for the CDR3: TGCAGTGCTAGACTACTTGGAGAGGGGAGCGAGCAGTACTTC. Translated, it gives CSARLLGEGSEQYF.

The table lists this clonotype with many counts. The chain recombines TRBV7-2 with TRBJ1-1, with D possibly being TRBD1 (6 bases). Germline V lookup: CDR1 SGHTA, CDR2 FQGNSA. The length of the CDR3 is 13 residues. Deletions cut 1 base from V and 8 bases from J, with 11 bases between. Here the CDR3 DNA reads TGTGCCAGCAGCTTAGTGGGGGGGCGAGAAGCTTTCTTT. This encodes CASSLVGGREAFF.

This clonotype was counted ten times or more. The V gene is TRBV19, the J gene TRBJ2-1; 9 positions agree with TRBD2. V gave up 5 bases and J gave up 7 bases; unmatched junction bases: 9. The CDR3 is 15 residues long. Germline CDR1 is LNHDA and CDR2 is SQIVND (reference sequence). DNA of the CDR3: TGTGCCAGTAGTGTTACGGCGGGAGGGCGGAATGAGCAGTTCTTC. This translates into CASSVTAGGRNEQFF.

This clonotype has ten or more counts. The chain recombines TRBV7-9 with TRBJ1-6, with no clear D. The CDR3 is 14 residues long. Trimming removed 3 bases from V and 2 bases from J, with 5 bases in between. CDR1 is SEHNR, CDR2 FQNEAQ, per germline (reference sequence). CDR3 region: CASSFTTYNSPLHF. The CDR3 DNA reads as TGTGCCAGCAGCTTCACGACCTATAATTCACCCCTCCACTTT.

Only a few counts were recorded for this clonotype. The rearrangement uses TRBV7-9 and TRBJ2-5; no clear D gene. In germline, CDR1 is SEHNR, CDR2 FQNEAQ (reference sequence). With 3 bases removed from V and 6 bases from J, the gap between germline ends came to 11 bases. The CDR3 length is 13 residues. The DNA of the CDR3 is TGTGCCAGCAGCTTCCCCGGCAAGCAGACCCAGTACTTC. Encoded protein: CASSFPGKQTQYF.

This clonotype was detected a few times. The chain employs TRBV27 and TRBJ1-5; D uncertain. CDR3 size: 15 residues. Germline CDR1 and CDR2: MNHEY and SMNVEV (reference sequence). V lost 2 bases and J 0 bases, leaving 8 bases between the germline ends. The CDR3 DNA follows: TGTGCCAGCAGTTTAAAAGACCATAGCAATCAGCCCCAGCATTTT. It specifies CASSLKDHSNQPQHF.

This clonotype was seen only once. The gene calls are TRBV7-2 and TRBJ1-5, with a possible D match to TRBD1 (6 bases). V lost 5 bases, J lost 7 bases, and 21 bases lay in between. CDR1 is SGHTA and CDR2 is FQGNSA in the germline V gene. This CDR3 is built from 16 residues. DNA for the CDR3: TGTGCCAGCAGCGGGCGGCTGGGGGGGCAGGGACAGCCCCAGCATTTT. Its protein product is CASSGRLGGQGQPQHF.

This clonotype has ten or more counts. The V and J genes are TRBV7-2 and TRBJ1-5, with D possibly matching TRBD1 (6 bases). CDR1 is SGHTA and CDR2 is FQGNSA in the germline V gene. This CDR3 region has 14 residues. Trimming pared 4 bases from V and 2 bases from J, leaving 9 bases between. The CDR3 DNA is TGTGCCAGCAGCTCAGAGGGGGGCAATCAGCCCCAGCATTTT. As protein: CASSSEGGNQPQHF.

At least ten counts were recorded for this clonotype. J is TRBJ1-1 and V is TRBV7-2, with a tentative D call TRBD1 (5 bases). The CDR3 is 16 residues long. Between the trimmed V and J ends, which lost 6 bases and 3 bases, there was a span of 20 bases. Looked up from germline, CDR1 is SGHTA and CDR2 is FQGNSA. CDR3 sequence: CASRLPGGMRDTEAFF. CDR3 sequence (DNA): TGTGCCAGCAGACTACCGGGGGGGATGAGGGACACTGAAGCTTTCTTT.

The chain has TRBV20-1 and TRBJ2-1; 13 positions agree with TRBD2. Germline assignment: CDR1 DFQATT and CDR2 SNEGSKA (reference sequence). The CDR3 sequence is 13 residues long. CDR3 nucleotide sequence: TGCAGCAAGACGGGACTAGCGGGAAATGAGCAGTTCTTC. As protein: CSKTGLAGNEQFF.

As DNA, the CDR3 is TGCGCCAGCAGCTTGACCGGGACAGGGGCGCTTAATTCACCCCTCCACTTT. Translation: CASSLTGTGALNSPLHF. This sequence joins TRBV5-1 and TRBJ1-6, with TRBD1 matching over 10 bases. V lost 1 base and J lost 6; bases outside the gene matches: 7. This CDR3 comprises 17 residues. Germline lookup yields CDR1 SGHRS and CDR2 YFSETQ.

This clonotype was seen many times. V is TRBV19 and J is TRBJ1-2; a possible D gene is TRBD1 (5 bases). The CDR3 totals 14 residues. V dropped 4 bases and J dropped 4 bases, with 13 bases sitting between them. Per germline, CDR1 LNHDA and CDR2 SQIVND (reference sequence). This CDR3 is CASSTREKTYGYTF. Written as DNA, the CDR3 is TGTGCCAGTAGTACCAGGGAAAAGACCTATGGCTACACCTTC.

The table lists this clonotype with many counts. This sequence joins TRBV28 and TRBJ1-2; D not resolved. The germline gives CDR1 MDHEN, CDR2 SYDVKM. V shed 5 bases and J shed 0 bases, with 10 bases lying between them. There are 14 residues in the CDR3. The DNA for the CDR3 is TGTGCCAGCAGTACCGGGCCTTCTAACTATGGCTACACCTTC. Translating gives CASSTGPSNYGYTF.